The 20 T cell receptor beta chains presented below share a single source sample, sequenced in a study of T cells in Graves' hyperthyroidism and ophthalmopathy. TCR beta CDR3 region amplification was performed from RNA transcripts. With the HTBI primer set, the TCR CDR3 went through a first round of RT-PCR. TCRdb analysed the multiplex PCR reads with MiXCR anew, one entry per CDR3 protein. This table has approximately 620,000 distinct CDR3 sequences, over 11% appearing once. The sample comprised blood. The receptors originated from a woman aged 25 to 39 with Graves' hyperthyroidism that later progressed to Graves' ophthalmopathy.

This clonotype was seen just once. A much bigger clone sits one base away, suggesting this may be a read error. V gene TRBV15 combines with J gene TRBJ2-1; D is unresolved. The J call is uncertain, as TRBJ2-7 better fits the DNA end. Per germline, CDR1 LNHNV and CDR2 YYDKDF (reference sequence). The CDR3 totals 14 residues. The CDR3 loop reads CATSGRSSYNEQYF. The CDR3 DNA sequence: TGTGCCACCAGCGGGCGGAGTTCCTACAATGAGCAGTACTTC.

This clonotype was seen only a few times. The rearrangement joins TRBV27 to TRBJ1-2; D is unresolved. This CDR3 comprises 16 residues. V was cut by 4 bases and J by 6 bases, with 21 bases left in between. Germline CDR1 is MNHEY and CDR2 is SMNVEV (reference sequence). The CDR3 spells CASSYSLFGLTNGYTF. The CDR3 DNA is TGTGCCAGCAGTTACTCATTATTCGGACTTACAAATGGCTACACCTTC.

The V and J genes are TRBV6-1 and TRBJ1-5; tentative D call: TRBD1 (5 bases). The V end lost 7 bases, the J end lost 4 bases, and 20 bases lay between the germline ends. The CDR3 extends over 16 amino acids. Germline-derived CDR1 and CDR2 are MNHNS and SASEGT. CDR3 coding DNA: TGTGCCAGCAACCACGACCGGACACTGAAGAATCAGCCCCAGCATTTT. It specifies CASNHDRTLKNQPQHF.

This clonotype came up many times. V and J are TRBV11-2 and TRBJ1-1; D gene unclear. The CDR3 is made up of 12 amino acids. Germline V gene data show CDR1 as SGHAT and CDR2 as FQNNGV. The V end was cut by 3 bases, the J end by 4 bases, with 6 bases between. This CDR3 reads CASSFEGTEAFF. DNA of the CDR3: TGTGCCAGCAGCTTTGAGGGCACTGAAGCTTTCTTT.

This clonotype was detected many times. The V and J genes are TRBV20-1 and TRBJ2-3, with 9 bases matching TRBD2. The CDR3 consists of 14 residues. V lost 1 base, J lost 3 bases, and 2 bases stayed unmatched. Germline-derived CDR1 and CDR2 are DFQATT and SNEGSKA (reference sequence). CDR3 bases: TGCAGTGCTAGAGTTAGCGGGAGAACAGATACGCAGTATTTT. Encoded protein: CSARVSGRTDTQYF.

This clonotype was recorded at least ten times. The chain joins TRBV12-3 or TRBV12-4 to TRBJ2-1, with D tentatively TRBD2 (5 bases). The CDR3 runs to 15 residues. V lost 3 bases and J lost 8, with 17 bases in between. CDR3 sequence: CASSFLRVTGDEQFF. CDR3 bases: TGTGCCAGCAGTTTCTTGAGGGTTACGGGCGATGAGCAGTTCTTC.

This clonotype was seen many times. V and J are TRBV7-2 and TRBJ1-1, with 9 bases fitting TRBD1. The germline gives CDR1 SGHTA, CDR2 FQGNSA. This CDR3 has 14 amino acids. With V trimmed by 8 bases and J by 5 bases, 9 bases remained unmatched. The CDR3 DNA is TGTGCCAGCCGAACCATGACAGGGGGGACTGAAGCTTTCTTT. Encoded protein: CASRTMTGGTEAFF.

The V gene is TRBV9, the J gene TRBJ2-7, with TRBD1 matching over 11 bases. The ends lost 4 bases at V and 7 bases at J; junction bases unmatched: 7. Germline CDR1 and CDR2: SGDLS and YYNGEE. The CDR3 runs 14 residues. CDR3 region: CASSTGQGAGEQYF. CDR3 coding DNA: TGTGCCAGCAGCACAGGACAGGGGGCGGGAGAGCAGTACTTC.

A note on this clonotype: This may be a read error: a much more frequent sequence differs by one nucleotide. This CDR3 is CASSEEGGTASYEQYF. DNA for the CDR3: TGTGCCAGCAGTGAAGAGGGGGGGACTGCTTCCTACGAGCAGTACTTC. V and J are TRBV6-1 and TRBJ2-7; perhaps TRBD2 as D (7 bases). CDR1 MNHNS and CDR2 SASEGT come from the germline V gene. The CDR3 is 16 amino acids. The V end lost 1 base, the J end lost 1 base, and 14 bases lay between the germline ends.

This CDR3 is CASSIGFRTDSNQPQHF. The CDR3 DNA sequence: TGTGCCAGTAGTATAGGTTTCAGGACAGATAGCAATCAGCCCCAGCATTTT. V is TRBV19 and J is TRBJ1-5; TRBD1 might be the D (6 bases). Germline V gene data show CDR1 as LNHDA and CDR2 as SQIVND (reference sequence). This CDR3 is built from 17 residues. V was clipped by 1 base and J by 0 bases, with 13 bases between them.

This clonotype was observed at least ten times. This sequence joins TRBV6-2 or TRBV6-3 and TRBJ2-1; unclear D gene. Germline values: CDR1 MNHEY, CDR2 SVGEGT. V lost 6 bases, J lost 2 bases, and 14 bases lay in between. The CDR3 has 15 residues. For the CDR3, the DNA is TGTGCCAGCAGCAAGCAGGATACGGCCTACAATGAGCAGTTCTTC. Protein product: CASSKQDTAYNEQFF.

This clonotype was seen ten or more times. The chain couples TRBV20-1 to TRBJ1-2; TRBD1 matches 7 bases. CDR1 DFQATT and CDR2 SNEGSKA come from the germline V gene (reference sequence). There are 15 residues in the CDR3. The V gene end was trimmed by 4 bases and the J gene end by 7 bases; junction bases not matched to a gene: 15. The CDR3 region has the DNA TGCAGTGCTACTCAGAGATACCAGGGGGGAGGTGGCTACACCTTC. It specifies CSATQRYQGGGGYTF.

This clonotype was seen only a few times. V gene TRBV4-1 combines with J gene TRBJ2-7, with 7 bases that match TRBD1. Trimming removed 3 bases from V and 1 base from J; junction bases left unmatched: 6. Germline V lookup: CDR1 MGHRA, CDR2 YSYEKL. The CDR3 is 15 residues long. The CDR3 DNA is TGCGCCAGCAGCCAGGGGACAGACGCATCCTACGAGCAGTACTTC. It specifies CASSQGTDASYEQYF.

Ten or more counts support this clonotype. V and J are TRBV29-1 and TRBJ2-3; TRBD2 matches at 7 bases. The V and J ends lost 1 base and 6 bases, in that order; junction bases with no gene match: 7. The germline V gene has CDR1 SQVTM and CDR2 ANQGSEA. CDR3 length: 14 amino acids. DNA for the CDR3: TGCAGCGTTGAAGCGCGGCTAGCGGTGGATACGCAGTATTTT. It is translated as CSVEARLAVDTQYF.

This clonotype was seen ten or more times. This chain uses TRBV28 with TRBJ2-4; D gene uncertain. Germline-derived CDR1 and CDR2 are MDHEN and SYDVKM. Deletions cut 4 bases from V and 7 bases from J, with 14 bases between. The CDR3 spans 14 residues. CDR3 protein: CASSSRSFGNIQYF. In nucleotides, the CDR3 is TGTGCCAGCAGTTCCCGTTCCTTTGGGAACATTCAGTACTTC.

CDR3 sequence (DNA): TGTGCCAGCAGTGACCGGCGGGACAGCCTTTCCTACGAGCAGTACTTC. Protein: CASSDRRDSLSYEQYF. The rearrangement uses TRBV28 and TRBJ2-7, with D perhaps matching TRBD1 (7 bases). The CDR3 spans 16 residues. Germline V gene sequence: CDR1 MDHEN, CDR2 SYDVKM. V was trimmed by 5 bases and J by 1 base, leaving 18 bases between them.

The CDR3 loop reads CASRFTEFSGNTIYF. The CDR3 DNA sequence: TGTGCCAGCCGCTTTACAGAATTCTCTGGAAACACCATATATTTT. This rearrangement joins TRBV12-3 or TRBV12-4 to TRBJ1-3; D remains unclear. This CDR3 spans 15 amino acids. V was clipped by 8 bases and J by 0 bases, with 14 bases between them.

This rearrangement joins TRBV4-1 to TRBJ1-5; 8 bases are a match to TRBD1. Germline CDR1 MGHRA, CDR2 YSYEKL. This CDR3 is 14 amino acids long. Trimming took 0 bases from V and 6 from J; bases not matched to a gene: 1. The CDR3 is CASSQEQGAQPQHF. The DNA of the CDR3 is TGCGCCAGCAGCCAAGAGCAGGGGGCTCAGCCCCAGCATTTT.

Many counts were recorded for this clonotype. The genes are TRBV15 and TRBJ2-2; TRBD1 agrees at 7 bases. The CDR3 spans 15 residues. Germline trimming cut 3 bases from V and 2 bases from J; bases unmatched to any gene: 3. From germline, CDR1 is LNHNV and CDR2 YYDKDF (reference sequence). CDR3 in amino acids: CATSRGTVNTGELFF. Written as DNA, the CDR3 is TGTGCCACCAGCAGGGGGACAGTCAACACCGGGGAGCTGTTTTTT. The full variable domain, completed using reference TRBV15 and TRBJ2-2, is DAMVIQNPRYQVTQFGKPVTLSCSQTLNHNVMYWYQQKSSQAPKLLFHYYDKDFNNEADTPDNFQSRRPNTSFCFLDIRSPGLGDTAMYLCATSRGTVNTGELFFGEGSRLTVL.

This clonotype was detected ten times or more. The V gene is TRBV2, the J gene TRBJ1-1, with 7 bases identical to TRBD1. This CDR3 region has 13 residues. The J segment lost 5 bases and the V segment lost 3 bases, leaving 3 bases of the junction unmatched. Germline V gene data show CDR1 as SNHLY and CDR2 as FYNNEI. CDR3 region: CASSDLQGTEAFF. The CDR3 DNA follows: TGTGCCAGCAGTGACTTACAGGGGACTGAAGCTTTCTTT.